The present TCR beta chain was sequenced within a study of T-cell reconstitution after alpha-beta-depleted transplantation in children (dated by TCRdb to about 2016). In the study overall: Using TCR repertoire profiling, the study quantitatively followed how T-cell immune reconstitution unfolded in children after TCRalphabeta/CD19-depleted allogeneic hematopoietic cell transplantation.

Broader findings and caveats from the paper: Over the following months the frequencies of hyperexpanded clones went down, and after one year T-cell counts and TCRbeta diversity were mostly credited to newly produced T cells. About two months after transplant, the apparently early recovery of alphabetaT-cell counts reportedly depended on just several hundred clones that had expanded rapidly and came from non-depleted graft cells. The high TCRbeta diversity at day 60 in some patients was ascribed to recipient T cells and intrathymic progenitors that had survived conditioning.

There are a few counts of this clonotype. The specificity of this receptor is unknown. It has no much larger one-base neighbor in the sample; base qualities were not kept. CDR1 KGHDR and CDR2 SFDVKD are derived from the germline V gene. There are 14 amino acids in the CDR3, from cysteine to phenylalanine inclusive. Of all the DNA, just the CDR3 is kept, 42 bases in frame from base 1. The germline V end is reduced by 3 bases and the J end by 6 bases; junction bases left unmatched: 5. Sample treatment or condition, as interpreted from the label and publication: allogeneic hematopoietic cell transplantation with graft depleted of TCRalphabeta T cells and CD19 B cells. The children who served as transplant recipients had been given grafts of TCRalphabeta/CD19-depleted allogeneic hematopoietic cells. The library was produced with PCR. Data came from an Illumina HiSeq 2500. Molecular barcoding was employed in the preparation of TCR libraries, with unique molecular identifiers being used to normalize TCRbeta repertoire quantification. In TCRdb, the public reads were trimmed at Q25 with fastp and aligned with MiXCR, with productive beta chains retained. Identical CDR3 proteins give one entry, which carries the most common genes and DNA. The sample profile shows about 830,000 distinct CDR3 sequences; roughly 15% of them were found once. The top ten constitute approximately 5% of the sample.

This TCR derives from a male patient aged 10 to 17 who had a stem cell transplant for acute lymphoblastic leukemia, so the T cells may come from the graft donor. This receptor chain uses TRBV24-1 and TRBJ2-7, with 9 middle bases fitting TRBD1. The input for sequencing was PBMCs, mostly from graft donor cells, taken 360 days after TCRalphabeta/CD19-depleted stem cell transplant. The DNA sequence is given as TGTGCCACCAGTGATCCAGCGACAGGGGGCGAGCAGTACTTC. This is translated as CATSDPATGGEQYF.